Presented here are 22 T cell receptor beta chains from one specimen sequenced in a study of human T cells and chemical hapten exposure (dated by TCRdb to the early 2020s). Libraries were made using RACE. TCRdb lists the instrument as NextSeq 500. In TCRdb, the public reads were trimmed at Q25 with fastp and aligned with MiXCR, with productive beta chains retained. For every CDR3 protein sequence, its rows merge into one entry that carries the most common genes and DNA. The sample table holds about 80,000 distinct CDR3 sequences, of which less than 15% were seen once. Approximately 4.5% of the sample goes to the ten largest clones. The time point label corresponds to: pre-sensitization, week 0. This specimen's treatment or condition label, interpreted: therapeutic diphenylcyclopropenone sensitization with weekly scalp DPC. The sequences come from whole blood, collected in connection with sensitization to the hapten diphenylcyclopropenone (DPC). These receptors were obtained from a woman aged 45-65 years with alopecia areata. Some clones in this sample may be carry-over from other donors' samples.

This clonotype has a handful of counts. V is TRBV11-2 and J is TRBJ2-5; a possible D gene is TRBD2 (6 bases). The CDR3 runs 16 residues. CDR1 is SGHAT and CDR2 is FQNNGV in the germline V gene. Trimming pared 4 bases from V and 5 bases from J, leaving 20 bases between. The CDR3 sequence is CASSSNVGSGWETQYF. Written as DNA, the CDR3 is TGTGCCAGCAGCTCAAACGTGGGCAGCGGGTGGGAGACCCAGTACTTC. The full variable domain, in which reference TRBV11-2 and TRBJ2-5 provide the parts outside the CDR3, is EAGVAQSPRYKIIEKRQSVAFWCNPISGHATLYWYQQILGQGPKLLIQFQNNGVVDDSQLPKDRFSAERLKGVDSTLKIQPAKLEDSAVYLCASSSNVGSGWETQYFGPGTRLLVL.

The chain combines TRBV29-1 with TRBJ2-7; D might be TRBD1 (6 bases). From germline, CDR1 is SQVTM and CDR2 ANQGSEA. With 3 bases removed from V and 3 bases from J, the gap between germline ends came to 6 bases. The CDR3 is 11 residues long. CDR3 bases: TGCAGCGTTGAGGACAGCTACGAGCAGTACTTC. Translating gives CSVEDSYEQYF.

This chain links TRBV4-3 with TRBJ2-7, with D unresolved. V was clipped by 2 bases and J by 7 bases, with 15 bases between them. Germline assignment: CDR1 LGHNA and CDR2 YSLEER. The CDR3 runs 14 residues. In DNA form, the CDR3 reads TGCGCCAGCAGCCAATACCAGGAGCTCTGGGAGCAGTACTTC. The encoded protein is CASSQYQELWEQYF.

The chain combines TRBV7-9 with TRBJ2-1, with 11 bases aligning to TRBD2. Trimming cost V 5 bases and J 6 bases; bases outside gene matches: 6. Germline loops: CDR1 SEHNR, CDR2 FQNEAQ (reference sequence). This CDR3 has 15 residues. CDR3 in amino acids: CASSQLAGVVNEQFF. CDR3 nucleotides: TGTGCCAGCAGCCAACTAGCGGGAGTAGTCAATGAGCAGTTCTTC.

The chain couples TRBV7-9 to TRBJ2-1, with a weak D call TRBD2 (6 bases). This CDR3 comprises 16 residues. Trimming pared 5 bases from V and 2 bases from J, leaving 16 bases between. CDR1 and CDR2 (germline): SEHNR, FQNEAQ (reference sequence). The CDR3 loop reads CASSPPLAITYNEQFF. The CDR3 coding sequence is TGTGCCAGCAGCCCCCCCCTAGCGATAACCTACAATGAGCAGTTCTTC. The full variable domain, with the rest looked up from reference TRBV7-9 and TRBJ2-1, is DTGVSQNPRHKITKRGQNVTFRCDPISEHNRLYWYRQTLGQGPEFLTYFQNEAQLEKSRLLSDRFSAERPKGSFSTLEIQRTEQGDSAMYLCASSPPLAITYNEQFFGPGTRLTVL.

The chain couples TRBV19 to TRBJ2-7; 12 positions match TRBD2. CDR1 LNHDA and CDR2 SQIVND come from the germline V gene (reference sequence). J was trimmed by 7 bases and V by 5 bases; bases with no gene match: 9. This CDR3 has 15 amino acids. The CDR3 here is CASSGPSGRAWEQYF. Written as DNA, the CDR3 is TGTGCCAGTAGTGGACCTAGCGGGAGGGCATGGGAGCAGTACTTC.

This chain uses TRBV4-2 with TRBJ2-1, with TRBD2 matching over 9 bases. The germline CDR1 and CDR2 sequences are LGHNA and YNFKEQ. V gave up 4 bases and J gave up 8 bases; unmatched junction bases: 15. The CDR3 extends over 17 amino acids. The CDR3 nucleotides are TGTGCCAGCAGCCGAATCCAGGTGGCTAGCGGGATCTATGAGCAGTTCTTC. This codes for CASSRIQVASGIYEQFF.

This clonotype has only a few counts. The chain employs TRBV10-3 and TRBJ1-5; perhaps TRBD1 as D (6 bases). Germline V gene data show CDR1 as ENHRY and CDR2 as SYGVKD. The CDR3 spans 15 residues. Trimming pared 3 bases from V and 5 bases from J, leaving 14 bases between. CDR3 protein: CAISDHAGADQPQHF. In DNA form, the CDR3 reads TGTGCCATCAGTGATCATGCAGGGGCGGATCAGCCCCAGCATTTT.

This clonotype has just a few counts. V usage is TRBV20-1 and J usage is TRBJ1-4; D not certain. There are 11 residues in the CDR3. V shed 3 bases and J shed 7 bases, with 6 bases lying between them. From germline, CDR1 is DFQATT and CDR2 SNEGSKA (reference sequence). CDR3: CSASPREKLFF. The CDR3 DNA reads TGCAGTGCTAGCCCACGTGAAAAACTGTTTTTT.

This clonotype was observed a few times. The V call is TRBV30, the J call TRBJ2-1, with 8 bases identical to TRBD2. Germline-derived CDR1 and CDR2 are GTSNPN and SVGIG (reference sequence). The CDR3 runs 15 residues. J lost 7 bases, V lost 3 bases, and 11 bases had no gene match. The CDR3 DNA sequence: TGTGCCTGGAGCCCCCGGGGGAAGCGGGAGAATGAGCAGTTCTTC. Residues: CAWSPRGKRENEQFF.

As concerns this clonotype: The junction departs from the called germline gene at one end, perhaps through a read error. The genes are TRBV7-6 and TRBJ1-1; 7 bases match TRBD1. CDR3 length equals 14 residues. CDR1 is SGHVS, CDR2 FNYEAQ, per germline. CDR3 in amino acids: CASSVANRGSEAFF. In DNA form, the CDR3 reads TGTGCCAGCAGCGTAGCGAACAGGGGTTCTGAAGCTTTCTTT.

J is TRBJ1-1 and V is TRBV19; tentatively, D is TRBD1 (6 bases). V was clipped by 10 bases and J by 10 bases, with 22 bases between them. Germline-derived CDR1 and CDR2 are LNHDA and SQIVND (reference sequence). There are 13 residues in the CDR3. The CDR3 nucleotides are TGTGCCATCACAACCGGGACAAAGTCAGGAGCTTTCTTT. Its protein is CAITTGTKSGAFF.

This clonotype was observed a few times. This chain links TRBV27 with TRBJ1-2; unclear D gene. The V gene lost 2 bases and the J gene lost 4 bases, with 11 bases spanning the gap. Germline CDR1 MNHEY, CDR2 SMNVEV (reference sequence). The CDR3 consists of 14 residues. The CDR3 region has the DNA TGTGCCAGCAGTTTAAAGGTCGGATCCTATGGCTACACCTTC. Translating it yields CASSLKVGSYGYTF.

The table lists this clonotype with a few counts. The chain links TRBV27 to TRBJ2-3, with 8 bases that match TRBD1. V lost 6 bases to trimming and J lost 2 bases; unmatched junction nucleotides: 4. The length of the CDR3 is 14 residues. CDR1 MNHEY and CDR2 SMNVEV come from the germline V gene (reference sequence). This chain's CDR3 is CASSLDRATDTQYF. The DNA for the CDR3 is TGTGCCAGCAGCCTGGACAGGGCCACAGATACGCAGTATTTT.

The chain uses TRBV9 and TRBJ2-7; D not certain. The CDR3 has 15 amino acids. Germline CDR1 and CDR2: SGDLS and YYNGEE. The germline V and J ends were trimmed by 3 bases and 2 bases, with 15 bases remaining between them. The CDR3 sequence: CASSAEDHGTYEQYF. The DNA of the CDR3 is TGTGCCAGCAGCGCAGAAGATCATGGCACCTACGAGCAGTACTTC. The complete variable domain, with remaining parts taken from reference TRBV9 and TRBJ2-7, reads DSGVTQTPKHLITATGQRVTLRCSPRSGDLSVYWYQQSLDQGLQFLIQYYNGEERAKGNILERFSAQQFPDLHSELNLSSLELGDSALYFCASSAEDHGTYEQYFGPGTRLTVT.

This clonotype has a handful of counts. The genes are TRBV7-6 and TRBJ2-1; no definite D call. Germline V gene lookup returns CDR1 SGHVS and CDR2 FNYEAQ. Trimming stripped 1 base from V and 5 bases from J, with 9 bases between. The CDR3 runs to 14 residues. CDR3 sequence reads: CASSLVGEDNEQFF. DNA of the CDR3: TGTGCCAGCAGCTTAGTCGGAGAGGACAATGAGCAGTTCTTC. Based on the CDR3 plus reference TRBV7-6 and TRBJ2-1, the full variable domain is GAGVSQSPRYKVTKRGQDVALRCDPISGHVSLYWYRQALGQGPEFLTYFNYEAQQDKSGLPNDRFSAERPEGSISTLTIQRTEQRDSAMYRCASSLVGEDNEQFFGPGTRLTVL.

This chain uses TRBV28 with TRBJ1-1; D not resolved. CDR1 is MDHEN, CDR2 SYDVKM, per germline. The CDR3 length is 15 residues. V gave up 5 bases and J gave up 9 bases, with 22 bases separating them. CDR3 coding DNA: TGTGCCAGCAGTCCCCGACCGGGTCCTACGACCAAAGCTTTCTTT. Translation: CASSPRPGPTTKAFF.

V is TRBV12-3 or TRBV12-4 and J is TRBJ2-5; 16 positions match TRBD2. With V trimmed by 6 bases and J by 8 bases, 9 bases remained unmatched. CDR3 length: 16 residues. In DNA, the CDR3 is TGTGCCAGCAGCACGGGACTAGCGGGAGGGCCTGCCACCCAGTACTTC. Amino acid sequence: CASSTGLAGGPATQYF.

J is TRBJ2-6 and V is TRBV18; TRBD1 matches at 12 bases. Per germline, CDR1 KGHSH and CDR2 LQKENI. Trimming cost V 4 bases and J 4 bases; bases outside gene matches: 8. This CDR3 contains 18 residues. The CDR3 spells CASSLAGTGGRGANVLTF. The CDR3 bases are TGTGCCAGCTCACTAGCCGGGACAGGGGGCAGAGGGGCCAACGTCCTGACTTTC.

This rearrangement joins TRBV29-1 to TRBJ1-2; D not certain. The germline V and J ends were trimmed by 4 bases and 6 bases, with 15 bases remaining between them. Per the germline V gene, CDR1 is SQVTM and CDR2 is ANQGSEA. CDR3 length equals 13 residues. The CDR3 region is CSVVERGENGYTF. As DNA, the CDR3 is TGCAGCGTTGTGGAAAGAGGAGAAAATGGCTACACCTTC.

This clonotype appeared a few times. The chain joins TRBV29-1 to TRBJ1-1; 9 nucleotides match TRBD1. Germline V lookup: CDR1 SQVTM, CDR2 ANQGSEA. V lost 6 bases to trimming and J lost 4 bases; unmatched junction nucleotides: 9. The CDR3 covers 14 residues. Here the CDR3 reads CSVIPGQGFTEAFF. The CDR3 nucleotides are TGCAGCGTCATACCGGGACAGGGTTTCACTGAAGCTTTCTTT.

The rearrangement uses TRBV15 and TRBJ1-5, with D perhaps TRBD1 (5 bases). V lost 1 base and J lost 2, with 12 bases in between. The CDR3 runs to 16 residues. Per the germline V gene, CDR1 is LNHNV and CDR2 is YYDKDF (reference sequence). CDR3 region: CATSRGTGTGNQPQHF. The CDR3 DNA reads TGTGCCACCAGCAGAGGAACGGGGACCGGCAATCAGCCCCAGCATTTT.